A single sample is the source of the 25 T cell receptor beta chains below, sequenced in a study of T cell repertoires in cytomegalovirus infection. MiXCR, applied by TCRdb to the reads, yields one record per CDR3 protein. The sample carries about half a million distinct CDR3 sequences, about 42% recorded once. Their antigens remain unidentified. The sample in question was cultured PBMCs, obtained from culture after CMV antigen stimulation. The receptors here all came from a human donor in good health (CMV status not recorded). Some clones in this sample may be carry-over from other donors' samples.

The J gene is TRBJ1-4, the V gene TRBV7-8; D call uncertain. The V gene lost 3 bases and the J gene lost 0 bases, with 14 bases spanning the gap. Per germline, CDR1 SGHVS and CDR2 FQNEAQ. There are 17 residues in the CDR3. In DNA, the CDR3 is TGTGCCAGCAGCTTCTCGGTCAGTCAGCCAACTAATGAAAAACTGTTTTTT. Protein product: CASSFSVSQPTNEKLFF.

The sample holds many counts of this clonotype. This chain connects TRBV6-1 to TRBJ1-1; a possible D gene is TRBD1 (5 bases). CDR3 length equals 12 residues. Trimming left V 6 bases short and J 5 bases short, with 10 bases between. Per the germline V gene, CDR1 is MNHNS and CDR2 is SASEGT. As DNA, the CDR3 is TGTGCCAGCAGCAGGGCTGGGACTGAAGCTTTCTTT. The encoded protein is CASSRAGTEAFF.

V is TRBV11-2 and J is TRBJ2-1; 9 nucleotides align to TRBD2. Unmatched junction bases numbered 3, after V lost 1 base and J lost 5 bases. Germline V CDR1 and CDR2: SGHAT, FQNNGV. This CDR3 is 15 amino acids long. The CDR3 is CASSLGRGGHNEQFF. In DNA, the CDR3 is TGTGCCAGCAGCTTAGGGCGGGGGGGCCACAATGAGCAGTTCTTC.

This clonotype was recorded a few times. This CDR3 is CASSLDKDTQYF. The CDR3 DNA is TGTGCCAGCAGCTTAGATAAAGATACGCAGTATTTT. V gene TRBV7-9 combines with J gene TRBJ2-3; D ambiguous. The CDR3 runs 12 residues. Deletions cut 1 base from V and 5 bases from J, with 4 bases between. Germline loops: CDR1 SEHNR, CDR2 FQNEAQ (reference sequence).

The J gene is TRBJ2-1, the V gene TRBV20-1; weak D call: TRBD2 (6 bases). The CDR3 runs 13 residues. Germline values: CDR1 DFQATT, CDR2 SNEGSKA (reference sequence). V lost 5 bases and J 6 bases, leaving 14 bases between the germline ends. CDR3 sequence: CSASDGRSNEQFF. The CDR3 coding sequence is TGCAGTGCTTCTGACGGGAGAAGCAATGAGCAGTTCTTC.

This clonotype was counted only a few times. The rearrangement links TRBV7-2 to TRBJ2-1; D may be TRBD2 (5 bases). The CDR3 spans 13 residues. CDR1 and CDR2 (germline): SGHTA, FQGNSA. V was shortened by 5 bases and J by 11 bases, with 16 bases between the two germline ends. The DNA for the CDR3 is TGTGCCAGCAGCCTAAACGGGGTCCTGAAGCAGTTCTTC. Amino acids: CASSLNGVLKQFF.

This clonotype was detected a few times. The rearrangement joins TRBV7-2 to TRBJ2-7; 12 nucleotides agree with TRBD2. V lost 4 bases to trimming and J lost 2 bases; unmatched junction nucleotides: 12. This CDR3 has 18 residues. The V gene's germline CDR1 is SGHTA and CDR2 FQGNSA. CDR3 amino acids: CASSSPGTSGLHPYEQYF. CDR3 in DNA: TGTGCCAGCAGCTCTCCCGGGACTAGCGGGCTCCACCCCTACGAGCAGTACTTC.

This sequence joins TRBV7-2 and TRBJ1-2, with unresolved D. In germline, CDR1 is SGHTA, CDR2 FQGNSA. Between the trimmed V and J ends, which lost 5 bases and 2 bases, there was a span of 12 bases. The CDR3 is made up of 14 amino acids. In DNA, the CDR3 is TGTGCCAGCAGCGCTACAGTGAACAACTATGGCTACACCTTC. It translates to CASSATVNNYGYTF.

This clonotype was seen a few times. This chain connects TRBV29-1 to TRBJ2-2; D remains ambiguous. Trimming left V 0 bases short and J 3 bases short, with 5 bases between. CDR3 length: 13 amino acids. CDR1 is SQVTM, CDR2 ANQGSEA, per germline. CDR3 amino acids: CSVEEKYTGELFF. The CDR3 DNA is TGCAGCGTTGAAGAAAAATACACCGGGGAGCTGTTTTTT.

This clonotype was counted once. The J gene is TRBJ2-7, the V gene TRBV12-3 or TRBV12-4; 7 nucleotides match TRBD2. With V trimmed by 4 bases and J by 2 bases, 5 bases remained unmatched. This CDR3 has 14 amino acids. The CDR3 bases are TGTGCCAGCAGTTCTGGGGGGGGAGCCTACGAGCAGTACTTC. This codes for CASSSGGGAYEQYF.

The rearrangement links TRBV7-2 to TRBJ2-1; 10 bases are a match to TRBD2. The CDR3 spans 15 residues. Germline assignment: CDR1 SGHTA and CDR2 FQGNSA. After removal of 4 bases from V and 8 bases from J, the junction contained 8 bases not matched to a gene. This CDR3 is CASSSKREGAHEQFF. CDR3 sequence (DNA): TGTGCCAGCAGCTCCAAGCGGGAGGGCGCCCATGAGCAGTTCTTC.

This clonotype was seen a handful of times. The chain has TRBV7-6 and TRBJ1-4; D unclear. The germline V and J ends were trimmed by 2 bases and 4 bases, with 14 bases remaining between them. Per the germline V gene, CDR1 is SGHVS and CDR2 is FNYEAQ. This CDR3 region has 16 residues. CDR3: CASSLLAGPLNEKLFF. Here the CDR3 DNA reads TGTGCCAGCAGCTTACTAGCTGGACCGCTTAATGAAAAACTGTTTTTT.

V gene TRBV5-4 combines with J gene TRBJ2-7; D is uncertain. The germline gives CDR1 SGHNT, CDR2 YYREEE (reference sequence). This CDR3 has 14 residues. Trimming cost V 0 bases and J 2 bases, with 9 bases left between them. The CDR3 sequence is CASSLEGKTYEQYF. In DNA form, the CDR3 reads TGTGCCAGCAGCTTGGAGGGAAAAACCTACGAGCAGTACTTC.

The chain employs TRBV7-2 and TRBJ2-5; TRBD1 matches at 7 bases. Germline V CDR1 and CDR2: SGHTA, FQGNSA. The CDR3 is 15 residues long. V dropped 6 bases and J dropped 0; count of bases not matched to a gene: 7. The chain's CDR3 is CASSSTGVDQETQYF. Written as DNA, the CDR3 is TGTGCCAGCAGTTCCACAGGGGTGGACCAAGAGACCCAGTACTTC.

This clonotype was found once. The chain recombines TRBV7-2 with TRBJ2-7; 13 bases fit TRBD2. Germline V gives CDR1 SGHTA, CDR2 FQGNSA. This CDR3 is built from 15 residues. V gave up 4 bases and J gave up 6 bases; unmatched junction bases: 6. This CDR3 reads CASSSRTSGSREQYF. The DNA of the CDR3 is TGTGCCAGCAGCTCCCGGACTAGCGGGAGTCGCGAGCAGTACTTC.

The chain recombines TRBV7-2 with TRBJ2-7, with D unresolved. The CDR3 contains 14 residues. Trimming cost V 3 bases and J 3 bases, with 12 bases left between them. Looked up from germline, CDR1 is SGHTA and CDR2 is FQGNSA. CDR3 in amino acids: CASSLGISNYEQYF. The CDR3 nucleotides read TGTGCCAGCAGCTTGGGGATCTCGAACTACGAGCAGTACTTC.

The chain recombines TRBV28 with TRBJ1-1; D possibly corresponds to TRBD1 (5 bases). The V gene lost 4 bases and the J gene lost 2 bases, with 14 bases spanning the gap. Germline V gene data show CDR1 as MDHEN and CDR2 as SYDVKM. The CDR3 totals 15 residues. In nucleotides, the CDR3 is TGTGCCAGCAGTTCAAGCCCCGACAGTAACACTGAAGCTTTCTTT. Amino acids: CASSSSPDSNTEAFF.

The chain links TRBV7-3 to TRBJ1-1; D remains ambiguous. Trimming cost V 7 bases and J 10 bases, with 22 bases left between them. This CDR3 has 14 residues. Per germline, CDR1 SGHTA and CDR2 FQGTGA. Here the CDR3 reads CASTRLEREYGAFF. The CDR3, as DNA: TGTGCCAGCACACGCCTCGAGAGGGAGTATGGAGCTTTCTTT.

The V gene is TRBV7-9, the J gene TRBJ2-7, with 7 bases that match TRBD1. Germline CDR1 SEHNR, CDR2 FQNEAQ (reference sequence). CDR3 length: 15 residues. The ends lost 4 bases at V and 3 bases at J; junction bases unmatched: 9. CDR3 protein: CASSSPSTGNYEQYF. The CDR3 nucleotides read TGTGCCAGCAGCTCCCCATCGACAGGGAACTACGAGCAGTACTTC.

The sample holds a few counts of this clonotype. This chain joins TRBV6-2 or TRBV6-3 and TRBJ2-1, with 8 nucleotides matching TRBD2. V gave up 5 bases and J gave up 9 bases; unmatched junction bases: 3. The CDR3 loop spans 12 amino acids. Germline-derived CDR1 and CDR2 are MNHEY and SVGEGT. The CDR3 DNA sequence: TGTGCCAGCAGTGGGGCGGGGGGTGAGCAGTTCTTC. As protein: CASSGAGGEQFF.

The chain uses TRBV6-1 and TRBJ2-5, with no clear D. Germline V gene lookup returns CDR1 MNHNS and CDR2 SASEGT. V lost 1 base and J lost 1, with 7 bases in between. This CDR3 is built from 14 residues. This CDR3 is CASSEGPGQETQYF. CDR3 sequence (DNA): TGTGCCAGCAGTGAAGGGCCAGGCCAAGAGACCCAGTACTTC.

The genes are TRBV7-2 and TRBJ1-5, with 9 positions matching TRBD1. The germline CDR1 and CDR2 sequences are SGHTA and FQGNSA. The J segment lost 7 bases and the V segment lost 1 base, leaving 5 bases of the junction unmatched. This CDR3 comprises 15 residues. CDR3 sequence reads: CASSLVQGAGQPQHF. CDR3 nucleotide sequence: TGTGCCAGCAGCTTAGTACAGGGGGCAGGCCAGCCCCAGCATTTT.

This sequence joins TRBV27 and TRBJ2-2; tentatively, D is TRBD1 (5 bases). The CDR3 runs 15 residues. Between the trimmed V and J ends, which lost 4 bases and 6 bases, there was a span of 15 bases. Germline CDR1 reads MNHEY; CDR2 reads SMNVEV (reference sequence). DNA for the CDR3: TGTGCCAGCAGTTACAGGAACAGCCTACCCGGGGAGCTGTTTTTT. Protein product: CASSYRNSLPGELFF.

The chain employs TRBV25-1 and TRBJ2-7; no reliable D call. Trimming removed 2 bases at V and 3 bases at J, with 17 bases between. Germline V CDR1 and CDR2: MGHDK, SYGVNS. The CDR3 has 16 amino acids. CDR3 bases: TGTGCCAGCAGTGAAATTGAAGGGCCAAGGAGCTACGAGCAGTACTTC. Its translation: CASSEIEGPRSYEQYF.

The rearrangement joins TRBV5-4 to TRBJ2-5; no definite D call. The V end was cut by 0 bases, the J end by 4 bases, with 13 bases between. The CDR3 extends over 15 amino acids. Germline values: CDR1 SGHNT, CDR2 YYREEE (reference sequence). The DNA of the CDR3 is TGTGCCAGCAGCTTGGGGCGTCAGGACCTAGAGACCCAGTACTTC. Translated, it gives CASSLGRQDLETQYF.